The 15 T cell receptor beta chains below come from one sample, sequenced in a study of T cells in Graves' hyperthyroidism and ophthalmopathy. The source material, RNA transcripts, was used to amplify TCR beta CDR3 regions. A first-round RT-PCR of the TCR CDR3 used the HTBI primer set. TCRdb passed the multiplex PCR reads through MiXCR, listing each CDR3 protein once. The sample yields roughly 570,000 distinct CDR3 sequences, about half seen once. Input material: peripheral blood or thyroid tissue (not recorded which). These receptors were taken from a woman aged 18-29 years with Graves' hyperthyroidism.

This clonotype was recorded many times. This chain joins TRBV29-1 and TRBJ2-5, with D perhaps matching TRBD2 (6 bases). V lost 2 bases and J lost 5, with 18 bases in between. This CDR3 contains 15 residues. Germline CDR1 reads SQVTM; CDR2 reads ANQGSEA. CDR3 region: CSVEPTDGEEETQYF. CDR3 coding DNA: TGCAGCGTTGAACCGACAGACGGGGAGGAGGAGACCCAGTACTTC.

This clonotype was recorded many times. The chain employs TRBV25-1 and TRBJ1-2, with TRBD1 as a possible D gene (5 bases). V shed 3 bases and J shed 6 bases, with 20 bases lying between them. Germline CDR1 MGHDK, CDR2 SYGVNS. CDR3 length: 16 residues. The CDR3 sequence is CASSDEVGGAPDGYTF. The CDR3 DNA sequence: TGTGCCAGCAGTGATGAGGTGGGCGGGGCCCCCGATGGCTACACCTTC.

The chain combines TRBV5-1 with TRBJ2-7, with a possible D match to TRBD2 (6 bases). Trimming left V 4 bases short and J 7 bases short, with 15 bases between. The CDR3 has 13 amino acids. Germline V CDR1 and CDR2: SGHRS, YFSETQ. CDR3 DNA: TGCGCCAGCAGCACCCAACTAGCCGGGGAGCAGTACTTC. Translated, it gives CASSTQLAGEQYF.

The chain recombines TRBV7-6 with TRBJ1-2, with TRBD1 matching over 8 bases. The CDR3 has 14 amino acids. Germline CDR1 and CDR2: SGHVS and FNYEAQ. V dropped 5 bases and J dropped 14; count of bases not matched to a gene: 16. The CDR3 DNA is TGTGCCAGCAGCCCCAGGACAGGGTGGAAGTCGGGGACCTTC. This gives the protein CASSPRTGWKSGTF.

About this clonotype itself: Here the CDR3 omits its conserved ending phenylalanine or tryptophan, so a read error is the likely source. No DNA is shown, since the ends of the CDR3 on it are uncertain; the CDR3 is the one TCRdb lists. The rearrangement links TRBV19 to TRBJ1-4; the table's D call TRBD1 went unverified against the DNA. Germline V lookup: CDR1 LNHDA, CDR2 SQIVND (reference sequence). The CDR3 numbers 9 amino acids, ends counted. The CDR3 reads CASTPGQFS.

The gene calls are TRBV24-1 and TRBJ2-3, with 10 nucleotides matching TRBD2. Germline values: CDR1 KGHDR, CDR2 SFDVKD. This CDR3 has 16 amino acids. With V trimmed by 5 bases and J by 3 bases, 7 bases remained unmatched. The CDR3 coding sequence is TGTGCCACCAGTGGTGCTAGCGGGAGTGAGACAGATACGCAGTATTTT. It specifies CATSGASGSETDTQYF.

The V gene is TRBV10-3, the J gene TRBJ2-7, with D possibly being TRBD1 (6 bases). The J call is in doubt because the DNA end fits TRBJ2-4 better. CDR1 and CDR2 from the germline V gene are ENHRY and SYGVKD. This CDR3 contains 14 residues. The CDR3 loop reads CAIRQGQAKNIQYF. DNA of the CDR3: TGTGCCATCAGACAGGGCCAGGCCAAAAACATTCAGTACTTC.

This chain connects TRBV5-1 to TRBJ2-3; 9 bases agree with TRBD2. Germline values: CDR1 SGHRS, CDR2 YFSETQ. This CDR3 is built from 13 residues. V lost 7 bases to trimming and J lost 5 bases; unmatched junction nucleotides: 5. CDR3 residues: CASRSGRKDTQYF. CDR3 in DNA: TGCGCCAGCCGCAGCGGGAGGAAAGATACGCAGTATTTT. Variable domain in full (rest from reference TRBV5-1 and TRBJ2-3): KAGVTQTPRYLIKTRGQQVTLSCSPISGHRSVSWYQQTPGQGLQFLFEYFSETQRNKGNFPGRFSGRQFSNSRSEMNVSTLELGDSALYLCASRSGRKDTQYFGPGTRLTVL.

This clonotype was seen repeatedly, ten times or more. The chain carries TRBV12-3 or TRBV12-4 and TRBJ1-1, with D hard to call. The CDR3 runs to 14 residues. V lost 5 bases to trimming and J lost 4 bases, with 14 bases between them. CDR3 DNA sequence: TGTGCCAGCAGTGTCTCGACGGGAGGCACTGAAGCTTTCTTT. Its translation is CASSVSTGGTEAFF.

This clonotype was picked up many times. The chain is built from TRBV20-1 and TRBJ2-7, with 7 nucleotides matching TRBD2. The CDR3 loop spans 14 amino acids. The ends lost 2 bases at V and 0 bases at J; junction bases unmatched: 4. Germline CDR1 DFQATT, CDR2 SNEGSKA (reference sequence). The CDR3 DNA reads TGCAGTGCTAGATGGGAGGGTTACTCCTACGAGCAGTACTTC. Amino acids: CSARWEGYSYEQYF.

Note on this clonotype: A much larger clone differs by one base, so this may be a read error. V usage is TRBV7-3 and J usage is TRBJ1-2; D gene unclear. Trimming stripped 6 bases from V and 2 bases from J, with 13 bases between. This CDR3 region has 14 residues. CDR1 is SGHTA and CDR2 is FQGTGA in the germline V gene. CDR3 region: CASSPPWHNYGYTF. CDR3 bases: TGTGCCAGCAGTCCCCCGTGGCACAACTATGGCTACACCTTC.

The chain employs TRBV2 and TRBJ1-5, with D maybe TRBD1 (5 bases). The germline CDR1 and CDR2 sequences are SNHLY and FYNNEI. V lost 6 bases, J lost 3 bases, and 9 bases lay in between. The CDR3 has 13 amino acids. The CDR3 protein is CASRGQVNQPQHF. The CDR3 DNA reads as TGTGCCAGCAGGGGGCAGGTCAATCAGCCCCAGCATTTT.

The V gene is TRBV7-9, the J gene TRBJ2-1; D may be TRBD1 or TRBD2 (5 bases each). V was pared by 1 base and J by 3 bases, with 13 bases between. In germline, CDR1 is SEHNR, CDR2 FQNEAQ (reference sequence). The CDR3 has 16 amino acids. The CDR3 is CASSLDEGLGYNEQFF. The DNA of the CDR3 is TGTGCCAGCAGCTTAGATGAGGGGCTAGGCTACAATGAGCAGTTCTTC. Full variable domain (missing parts from reference TRBV7-9 and TRBJ2-1): DTGVSQNPRHKITKRGQNVTFRCDPISEHNRLYWYRQTLGQGPEFLTYFQNEAQLEKSRLLSDRFSAERPKGSFSTLEIQRTEQGDSAMYLCASSLDEGLGYNEQFFGPGTRLTVL.

The chain employs TRBV7-6 and TRBJ1-2; 10 bases are shared with TRBD1. This CDR3 is 15 amino acids long. V trimming: 2 bases; J trimming: 7 bases; junction bases outside the gene matches: 7. Germline CDR1 is SGHVS and CDR2 is FNYEAQ. Here the CDR3 DNA reads TGTGCCAGCAGCTTAATGGCGGGGACAGGGGTTGGCTACACCTTC. It is translated as CASSLMAGTGVGYTF.

To note about this clonotype: A much larger clone differs from this one at a single base, so this may be a read error. The chain couples TRBV7-3 to TRBJ2-7; D gene unclear. Germline CDR1 SGHTA, CDR2 FQGTGA. The CDR3 loop spans 14 amino acids. CDR3 in amino acids: CAGSFSPAAYEQYF. The DNA for the CDR3 is TGTGCCGGCAGCTTTTCCCCAGCCGCCTACGAGCAGTACTTC.